What follows are 3 T cell receptor beta chains derived from one specimen sequenced in a study of T cell changes during pregnancy in multiple sclerosis. Measured with immunoSEQ multiplex PCR; TCRdb has only the in-frame clones, and not every one. The repertoire has 60,000 to 90,000 clones, 85% to 95% of them found once; the top ten carry just over 2.5%. This material consisted of peripheral blood, taken after pregnancy. Receptors originate from a female donor in good health, enrolled as a control in a pregnancy study.

The V call is TRBV6-5, the J call TRBJ2-7, with D tentatively TRBD2 (6 bases). Looked up from germline, CDR1 is MNHEY and CDR2 is SVGAGI. The ends were cut back, 2 bases at V and 4 bases at J, with 12 bases in the middle. The CDR3 is 14 amino acids. CDR3 in amino acids: CASSYADGGYEQYF. The CDR3 region has the DNA TGTGCCAGCAGTTACGCCGACGGGGGATACGAGCAGTACTTC.

This clone was seen a few times. This sequence joins TRBV18 and TRBJ1-1; the match to TRBD1 covers 11 bases. The CDR3 extends over 15 amino acids. V lost 4 bases to trimming and J lost 4 bases; unmatched junction nucleotides: 5. The germline CDR1 and CDR2 sequences are KGHSH and LQKENI. CDR3 coding DNA: TGTGCCAGCTCACGGGACAGGGGGTCGTTCACTGAAGCTTTCTTT. Protein: CASSRDRGSFTEAFF.

The chain links TRBV10-3 to TRBJ2-5, with 11 bases aligning to TRBD2. This CDR3 has 15 residues. V dropped 4 bases and J dropped 5; count of bases not matched to a gene: 6. Per the germline V gene, CDR1 is ENHRY and CDR2 is SYGVKD. CDR3 sequence: CAISGSGGDRETQYF. CDR3 bases: TGTGCCATCAGTGGTAGCGGGGGGGATAGGGAGACCCAGTACTTC.